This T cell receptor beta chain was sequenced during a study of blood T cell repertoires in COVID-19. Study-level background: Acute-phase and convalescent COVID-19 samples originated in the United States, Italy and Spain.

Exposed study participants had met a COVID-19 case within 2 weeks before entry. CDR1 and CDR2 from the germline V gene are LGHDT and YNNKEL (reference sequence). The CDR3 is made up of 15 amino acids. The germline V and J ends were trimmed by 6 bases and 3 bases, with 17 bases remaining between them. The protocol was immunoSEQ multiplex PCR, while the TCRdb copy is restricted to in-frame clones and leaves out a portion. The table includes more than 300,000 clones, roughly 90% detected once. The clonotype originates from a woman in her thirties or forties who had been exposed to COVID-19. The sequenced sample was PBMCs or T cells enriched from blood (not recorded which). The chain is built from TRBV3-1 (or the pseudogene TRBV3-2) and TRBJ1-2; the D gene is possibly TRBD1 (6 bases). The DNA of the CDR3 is TGTGCCAGCAGAAAATTCCCGGACAGCTACTATGGCTACACCTTC. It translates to CASRKFPDSYYGYTF.